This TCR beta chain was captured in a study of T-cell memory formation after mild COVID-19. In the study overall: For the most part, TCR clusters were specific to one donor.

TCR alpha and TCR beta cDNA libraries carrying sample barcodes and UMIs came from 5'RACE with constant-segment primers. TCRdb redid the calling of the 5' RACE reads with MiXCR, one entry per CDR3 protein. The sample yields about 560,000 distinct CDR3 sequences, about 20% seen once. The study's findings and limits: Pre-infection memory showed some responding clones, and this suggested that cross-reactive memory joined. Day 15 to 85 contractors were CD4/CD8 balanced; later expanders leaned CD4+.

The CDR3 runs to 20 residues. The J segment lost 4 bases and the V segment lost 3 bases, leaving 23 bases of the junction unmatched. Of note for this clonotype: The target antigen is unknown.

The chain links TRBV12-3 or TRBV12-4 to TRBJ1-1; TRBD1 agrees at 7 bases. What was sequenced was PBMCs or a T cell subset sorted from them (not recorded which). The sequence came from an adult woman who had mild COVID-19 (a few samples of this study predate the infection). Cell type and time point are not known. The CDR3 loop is CASSLGQWGSLEYFATEAFF. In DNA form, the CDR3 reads TGTGCCAGCAGTTTGGGACAGTGGGGATCCCTAGAGTACTTTGCCACTGAAGCTTTCTTT.